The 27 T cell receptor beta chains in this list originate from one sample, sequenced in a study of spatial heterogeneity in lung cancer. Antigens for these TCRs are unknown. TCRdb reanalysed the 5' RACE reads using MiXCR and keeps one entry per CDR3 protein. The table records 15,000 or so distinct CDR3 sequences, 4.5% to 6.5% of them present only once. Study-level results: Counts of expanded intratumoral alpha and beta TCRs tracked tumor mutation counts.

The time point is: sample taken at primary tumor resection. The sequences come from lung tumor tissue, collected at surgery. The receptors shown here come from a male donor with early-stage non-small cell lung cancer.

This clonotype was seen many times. The CDR3, as DNA: TGTGCCAGCTCACCTTTCCAGGGTCAAGAGACCCAGTACTTC. Its translation: CASSPFQGQETQYF. The chain has TRBV18 and TRBJ2-5; maybe TRBD1 (5 bases). Germline V gene data show CDR1 as KGHSH and CDR2 as LQKENI. Trimming stripped 3 bases from V and 2 bases from J, with 10 bases between. CDR3 length: 14 amino acids.

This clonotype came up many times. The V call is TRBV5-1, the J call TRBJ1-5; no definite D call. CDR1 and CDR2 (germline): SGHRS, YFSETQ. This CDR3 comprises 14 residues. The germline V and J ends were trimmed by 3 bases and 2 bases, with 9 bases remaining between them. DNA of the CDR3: TGCGCCAGCAGCTCCGGGAGGGGCAATCAGCCCCAGCATTTT. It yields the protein CASSSGRGNQPQHF.

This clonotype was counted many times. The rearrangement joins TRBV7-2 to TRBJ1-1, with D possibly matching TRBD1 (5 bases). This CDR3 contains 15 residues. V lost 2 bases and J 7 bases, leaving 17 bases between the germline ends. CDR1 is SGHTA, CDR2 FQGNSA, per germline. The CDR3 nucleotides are TGTGCCAGCAGCTTATATGGGCAGGGTCAAGGTGAAGCTTTCTTT. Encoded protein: CASSLYGQGQGEAFF.

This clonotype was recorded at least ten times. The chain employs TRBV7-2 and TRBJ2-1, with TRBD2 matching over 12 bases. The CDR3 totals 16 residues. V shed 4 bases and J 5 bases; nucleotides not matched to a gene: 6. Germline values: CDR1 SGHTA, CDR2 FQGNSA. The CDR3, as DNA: TGTGCCAGCAGCTCGCTAGCGGGGGGGCGGAACAATGAGCAGTTCTTC. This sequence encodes CASSSLAGGRNNEQFF.

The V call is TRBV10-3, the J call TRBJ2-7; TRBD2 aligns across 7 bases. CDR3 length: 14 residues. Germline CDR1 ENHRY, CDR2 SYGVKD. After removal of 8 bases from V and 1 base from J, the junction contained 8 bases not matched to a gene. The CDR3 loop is CAIAAGDLSYEQYV. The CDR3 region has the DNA TGTGCCATCGCTGCGGGGGACCTTTCCTACGAGCAGTACGTC.

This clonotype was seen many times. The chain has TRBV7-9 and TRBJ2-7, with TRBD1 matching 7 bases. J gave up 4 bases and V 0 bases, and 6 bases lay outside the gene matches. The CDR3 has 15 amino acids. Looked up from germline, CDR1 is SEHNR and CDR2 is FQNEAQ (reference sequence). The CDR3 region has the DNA TGTGCCAGCAGCTTAGCGACAGGGAAAGCTTACGAGCAGTACGTC. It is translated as CASSLATGKAYEQYV.

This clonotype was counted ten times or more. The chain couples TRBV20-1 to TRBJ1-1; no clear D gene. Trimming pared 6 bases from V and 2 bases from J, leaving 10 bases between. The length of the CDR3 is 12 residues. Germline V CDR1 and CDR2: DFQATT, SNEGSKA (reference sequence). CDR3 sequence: CSAPDLNTEAFF. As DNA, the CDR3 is TGCAGTGCCCCGGACCTAAACACTGAAGCTTTCTTT.

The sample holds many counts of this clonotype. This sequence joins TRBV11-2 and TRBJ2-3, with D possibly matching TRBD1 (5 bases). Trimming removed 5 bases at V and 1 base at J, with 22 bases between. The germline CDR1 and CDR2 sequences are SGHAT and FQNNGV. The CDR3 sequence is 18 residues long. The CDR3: CASSLRGYGTQGTDTQYF. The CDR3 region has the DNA TGTGCCAGCAGCCTAAGGGGCTACGGCACCCAGGGCACAGATACGCAGTATTTT.

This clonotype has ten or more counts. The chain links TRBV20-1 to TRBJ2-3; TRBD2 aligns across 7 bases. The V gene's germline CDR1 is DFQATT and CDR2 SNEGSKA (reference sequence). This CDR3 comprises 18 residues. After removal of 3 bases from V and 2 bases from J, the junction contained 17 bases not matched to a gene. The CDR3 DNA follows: TGCAGTGCTAGGACGAGTGTCCTAGCGGAAGTACCCACAGATACGCAGTATTTT. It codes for CSARTSVLAEVPTDTQYF.

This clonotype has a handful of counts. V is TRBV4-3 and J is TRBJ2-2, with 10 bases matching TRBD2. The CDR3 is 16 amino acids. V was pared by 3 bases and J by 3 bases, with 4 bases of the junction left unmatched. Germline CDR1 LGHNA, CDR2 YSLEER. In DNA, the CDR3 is TGCGCCAGCAGCCAGGGGGGACTAGCGTACACCGGGGAGCTGTTTTTT. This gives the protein CASSQGGLAYTGELFF.

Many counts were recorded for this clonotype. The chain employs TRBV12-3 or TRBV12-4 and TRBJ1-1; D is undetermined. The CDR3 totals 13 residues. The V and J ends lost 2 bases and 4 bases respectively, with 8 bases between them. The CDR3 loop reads CASSLRESTEAFF. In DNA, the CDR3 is TGTGCCAGCAGTTTAAGGGAGTCCACTGAAGCTTTCTTT.

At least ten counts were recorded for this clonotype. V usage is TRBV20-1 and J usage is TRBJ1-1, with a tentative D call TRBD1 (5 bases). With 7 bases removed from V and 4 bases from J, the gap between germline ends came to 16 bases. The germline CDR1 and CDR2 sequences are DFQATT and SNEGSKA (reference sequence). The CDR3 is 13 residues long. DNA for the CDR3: TGCAGTGTGTCATTATCTGGGGGCACTGAAGCTTTCTTT. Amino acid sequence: CSVSLSGGTEAFF.

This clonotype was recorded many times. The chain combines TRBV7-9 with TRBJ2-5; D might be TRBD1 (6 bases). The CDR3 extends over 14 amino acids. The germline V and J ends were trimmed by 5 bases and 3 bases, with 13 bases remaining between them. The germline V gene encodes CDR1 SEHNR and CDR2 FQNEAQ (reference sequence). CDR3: CASSIRTAKETQYF. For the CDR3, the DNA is TGTGCCAGCAGCATCCGGACAGCTAAAGAGACCCAGTACTTC.

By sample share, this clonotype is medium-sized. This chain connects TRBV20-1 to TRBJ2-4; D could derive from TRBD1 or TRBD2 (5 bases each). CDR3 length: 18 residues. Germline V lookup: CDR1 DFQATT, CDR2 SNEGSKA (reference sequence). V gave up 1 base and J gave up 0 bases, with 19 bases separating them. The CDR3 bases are TGCAGTGCTAGAGTCCAACCTTCAACCGGGACAGCCAAAAACATTCAGTACTTC. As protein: CSARVQPSTGTAKNIQYF.

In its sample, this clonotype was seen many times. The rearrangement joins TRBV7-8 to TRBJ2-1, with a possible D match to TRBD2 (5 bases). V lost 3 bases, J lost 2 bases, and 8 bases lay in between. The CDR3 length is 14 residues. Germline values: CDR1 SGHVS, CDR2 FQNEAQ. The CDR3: CASSFGEAYNEQFF. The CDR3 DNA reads TGTGCCAGCAGCTTCGGGGAAGCCTACAATGAGCAGTTCTTC.

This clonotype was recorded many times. The CDR3 region is CSVSGLAGELRDTQYF. CDR3 coding DNA: TGCAGCGTTTCAGGACTAGCGGGAGAACTTCGAGATACGCAGTATTTT. J is TRBJ2-3 and V is TRBV29-1, with 13 bases aligning to TRBD2. V shed 5 bases and J 5 bases; nucleotides not matched to a gene: 10. The CDR3 has 16 amino acids. Germline CDR1 reads SQVTM; CDR2 reads ANQGSEA.

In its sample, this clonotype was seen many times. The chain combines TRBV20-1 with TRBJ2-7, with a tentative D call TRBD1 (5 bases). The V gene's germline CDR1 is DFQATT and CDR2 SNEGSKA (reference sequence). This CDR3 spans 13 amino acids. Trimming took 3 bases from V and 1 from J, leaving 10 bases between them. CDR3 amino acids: CSASQGSSYEQYV. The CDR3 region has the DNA TGCAGTGCTAGCCAGGGATCTTCCTACGAGCAGTACGTC.

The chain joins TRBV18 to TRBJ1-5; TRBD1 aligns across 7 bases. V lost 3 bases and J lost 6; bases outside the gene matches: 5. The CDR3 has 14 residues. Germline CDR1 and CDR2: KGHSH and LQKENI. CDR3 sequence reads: CASSPGTEGQPQHF. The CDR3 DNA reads TGTGCCAGCTCACCCGGGACAGAAGGTCAGCCCCAGCATTTT.

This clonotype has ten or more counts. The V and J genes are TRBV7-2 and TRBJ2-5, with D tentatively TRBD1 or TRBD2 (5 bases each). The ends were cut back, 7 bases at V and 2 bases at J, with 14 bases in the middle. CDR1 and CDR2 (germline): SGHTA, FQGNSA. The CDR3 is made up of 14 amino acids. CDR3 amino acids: CASTLGDHQETQYF. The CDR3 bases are TGTGCCAGCACCCTAGGGGACCATCAAGAGACCCAGTACTTC.

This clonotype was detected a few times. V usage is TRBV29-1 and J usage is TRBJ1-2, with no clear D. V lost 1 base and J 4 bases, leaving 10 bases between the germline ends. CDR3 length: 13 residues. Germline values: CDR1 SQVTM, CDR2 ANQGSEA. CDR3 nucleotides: TGCAGCGTTGAAGTCGATGAAGCCTATGGCTACACCTTC. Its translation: CSVEVDEAYGYTF.

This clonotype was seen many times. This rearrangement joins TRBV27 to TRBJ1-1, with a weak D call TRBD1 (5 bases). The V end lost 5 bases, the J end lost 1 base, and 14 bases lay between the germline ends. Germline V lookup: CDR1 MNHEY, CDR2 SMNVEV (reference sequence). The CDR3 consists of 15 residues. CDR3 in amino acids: CASSLKRGTNTEAFF. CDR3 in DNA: TGTGCCAGCAGTCTCAAGCGGGGGACGAACACTGAAGCTTTCTTT.

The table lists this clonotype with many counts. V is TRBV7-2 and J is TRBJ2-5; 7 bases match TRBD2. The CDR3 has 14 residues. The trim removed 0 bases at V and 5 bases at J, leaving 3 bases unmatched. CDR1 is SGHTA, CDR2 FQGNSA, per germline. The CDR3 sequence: CASSLAMGGETQYF. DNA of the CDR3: TGTGCCAGCAGCTTAGCCATGGGAGGGGAGACCCAGTACTTC.

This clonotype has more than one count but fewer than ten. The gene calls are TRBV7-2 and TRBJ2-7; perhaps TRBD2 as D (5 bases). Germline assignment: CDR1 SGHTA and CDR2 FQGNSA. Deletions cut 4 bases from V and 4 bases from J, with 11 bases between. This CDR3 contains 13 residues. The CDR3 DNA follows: TGTGCCAGCAGCTCCTACGGGGAATACGAGCAGTACTTC. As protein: CASSSYGEYEQYF.

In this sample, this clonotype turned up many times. This chain's CDR3 is CATGDPSVASNQPQHF. CDR3 sequence (DNA): TGTGCCACTGGGGACCCGTCAGTGGCGAGCAATCAGCCCCAGCATTTT. V is TRBV24-1 and J is TRBJ1-5; TRBD1 might be the D (5 bases). Per germline, CDR1 KGHDR and CDR2 SFDVKD. This CDR3 region has 16 residues. With 10 bases removed from V and 1 base from J, the gap between germline ends came to 19 bases.

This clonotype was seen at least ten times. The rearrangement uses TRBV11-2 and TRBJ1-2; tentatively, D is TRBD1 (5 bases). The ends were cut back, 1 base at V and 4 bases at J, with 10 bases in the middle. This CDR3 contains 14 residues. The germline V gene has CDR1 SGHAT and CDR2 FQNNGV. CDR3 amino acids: CASSLGGDGYGYTF. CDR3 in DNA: TGTGCCAGCAGCTTAGGGGGGGACGGCTATGGCTACACCTTC.

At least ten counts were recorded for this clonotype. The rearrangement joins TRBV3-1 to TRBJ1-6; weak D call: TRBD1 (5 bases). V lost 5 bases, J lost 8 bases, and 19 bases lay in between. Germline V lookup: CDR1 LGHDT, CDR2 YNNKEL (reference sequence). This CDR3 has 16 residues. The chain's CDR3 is CASSSSGGRVHSPLHF. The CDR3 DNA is TGTGCCAGCAGCTCAAGTGGGGGGAGGGTTCATTCACCCCTCCACTTT.

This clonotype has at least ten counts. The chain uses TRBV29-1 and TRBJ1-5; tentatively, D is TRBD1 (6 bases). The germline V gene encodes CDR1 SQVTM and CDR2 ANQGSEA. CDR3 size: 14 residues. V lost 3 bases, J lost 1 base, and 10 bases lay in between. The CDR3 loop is CSVDGGASNQPQHF. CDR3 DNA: TGCAGCGTTGACGGGGGGGCGAGCAATCAGCCCCAGCATTTT.